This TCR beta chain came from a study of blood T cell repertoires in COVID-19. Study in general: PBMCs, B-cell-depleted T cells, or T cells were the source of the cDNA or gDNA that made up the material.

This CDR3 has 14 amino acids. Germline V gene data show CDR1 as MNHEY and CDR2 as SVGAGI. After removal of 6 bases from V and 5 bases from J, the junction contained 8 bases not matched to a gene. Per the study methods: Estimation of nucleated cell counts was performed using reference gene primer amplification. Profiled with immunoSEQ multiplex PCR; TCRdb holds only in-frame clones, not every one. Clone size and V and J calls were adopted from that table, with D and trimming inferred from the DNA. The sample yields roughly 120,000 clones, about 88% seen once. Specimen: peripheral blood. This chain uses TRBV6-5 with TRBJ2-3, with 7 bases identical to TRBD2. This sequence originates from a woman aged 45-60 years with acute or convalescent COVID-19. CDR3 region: CASREGGPGDTQYF. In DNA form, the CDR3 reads TGTGCCAGCAGGGAGGGAGGGCCGGGAGATACGCAGTATTTT.